Listed below are T cell receptor beta chains from one sample, sequenced in a study of T cell responses to AZD1222 COVID-19 vaccine. Generated by immunoSEQ multiplex PCR, the TCRdb table keeps only in-frame clones and is missing some. In the table there are 85,000 to 90,000 clones, about 90% of which are singletons. The material was peripheral blood, obtained on day 0 of MenACWY control vaccination. The receptors derive from an adult in good health. CDR3s include the opening cysteine and the closing phenylalanine or tryptophan. Each record gives: clone size, D gene, V gene, J gene, CDR3 DNA, CDR3 protein. A D gene is named only where the DNA matches it firmly. Only part of the rows carry a size: once, few, many, or a class if the clone is expanded.

clone_size: .; d_call: .; v_call: TRBV14; j_call: TRBJ2-7; cdr3_nt: TGTGCCAGCAGCCAAGACATTGGGCCGATCTACGAGCAGTACTTC; cdr3_aa: CASSQDIGPIYEQYF
clone_size: .; d_call: .; v_call: TRBV5-1; j_call: TRBJ1-1; cdr3_nt: TGCGCCAGCAGCTTGGAGGGCAGGTCGGGAACTGAAGCTTTCTTT; cdr3_aa: CASSLEGRSGTEAFF
clone_size: .; d_call: TRBD2; v_call: TRBV2; j_call: TRBJ2-3; cdr3_nt: TGTGCCAGCAGGGACCCAGCGGGGGCTAGCACAGATACGCAGTATTTT; cdr3_aa: CASRDPAGASTDTQYF
clone_size: once; d_call: .; v_call: TRBV19; j_call: TRBJ1-4; cdr3_nt: TGTGCCAGTAGTATTTTGAGGGTCCATGAAAAACTGTTTTTT; cdr3_aa: CASSILRVHEKLFF
clone_size: .; d_call: .; v_call: TRBV7-9; j_call: TRBJ1-2; cdr3_nt: TGTGCCAGCAGCACCGAGACAGGAACTTGGTCTGGCTACACCTTC; cdr3_aa: CASSTETGTWSGYTF
clone_size: .; d_call: TRBD1; v_call: TRBV10-1; j_call: TRBJ1-4; cdr3_nt: TGCGCCAGCGGACAGGGAACGACTAATGAAAAACTGTTTTTT; cdr3_aa: CASGQGTTNEKLFF
clone_size: few; d_call: .; v_call: TRBV28; j_call: TRBJ1-3; cdr3_nt: TGTGCCAGCAGCTTACCTCAGGCGGGAAACACCATATATTTT; cdr3_aa: CASSLPQAGNTIYF
clone_size: .; d_call: TRBD1; v_call: TRBV24-1; j_call: TRBJ1-6; cdr3_nt: TGTGCCACCAGTGATGGACAGGGTGGACCCCTCCACTTT; cdr3_aa: CATSDGQGGPLHF
clone_size: .; d_call: TRBD2; v_call: TRBV19; j_call: TRBJ2-2; cdr3_nt: TGTGCCAGTACACAGACTAGCGGGTTACTGAACACCGGGGAGCTGTTTTTT; cdr3_aa: CASTQTSGLLNTGELFF
clone_size: .; d_call: .; v_call: TRBV29-1; j_call: TRBJ2-1; cdr3_nt: TGCAGCGTTGAAATGCCCCGGCGGACAGCTTACAATGAGCAGTTCTTC; cdr3_aa: CSVEMPRRTAYNEQFF
clone_size: .; d_call: .; v_call: TRBV28; j_call: TRBJ1-2; cdr3_nt: TGTGCCAGCACCCTACAGGGCCCTATCTATGGCTACACCTTC; cdr3_aa: CASTLQGPIYGYTF
clone_size: .; d_call: .; v_call: TRBV21-1; j_call: TRBJ1-2; cdr3_nt: TGTGCCAGCAGCAAGGGACGTCTTCGCTATGGCTACACCTTC; cdr3_aa: CASSKGRLRYGYTF